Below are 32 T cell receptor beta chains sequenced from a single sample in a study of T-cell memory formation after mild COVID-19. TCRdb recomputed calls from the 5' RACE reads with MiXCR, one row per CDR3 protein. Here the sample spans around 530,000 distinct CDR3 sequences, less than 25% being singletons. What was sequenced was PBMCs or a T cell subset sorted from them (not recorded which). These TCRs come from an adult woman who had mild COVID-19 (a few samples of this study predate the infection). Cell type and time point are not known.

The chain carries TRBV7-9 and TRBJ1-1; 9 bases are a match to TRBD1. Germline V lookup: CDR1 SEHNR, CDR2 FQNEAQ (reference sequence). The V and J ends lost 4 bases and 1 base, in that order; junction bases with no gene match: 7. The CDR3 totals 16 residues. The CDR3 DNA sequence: TGTGCCAGCAGCTCCCGAGGGACAGGGCGGAACACTGAAGCTTTCTTT. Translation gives CASSSRGTGRNTEAFF.

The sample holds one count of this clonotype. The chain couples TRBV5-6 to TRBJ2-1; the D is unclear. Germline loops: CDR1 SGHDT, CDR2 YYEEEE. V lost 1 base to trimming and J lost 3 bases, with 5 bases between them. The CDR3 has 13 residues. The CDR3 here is CASSLSVYNEQFF. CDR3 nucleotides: TGTGCCAGCAGCTTGTCAGTCTACAATGAGCAGTTCTTC.

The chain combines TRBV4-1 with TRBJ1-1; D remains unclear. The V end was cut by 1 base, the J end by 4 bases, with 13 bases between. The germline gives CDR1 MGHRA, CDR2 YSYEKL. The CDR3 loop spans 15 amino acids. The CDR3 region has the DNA TGCGCCAGCAGCCAAGGAAGGGTCGAACGCACTGAAGCTTTCTTT. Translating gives CASSQGRVERTEAFF.

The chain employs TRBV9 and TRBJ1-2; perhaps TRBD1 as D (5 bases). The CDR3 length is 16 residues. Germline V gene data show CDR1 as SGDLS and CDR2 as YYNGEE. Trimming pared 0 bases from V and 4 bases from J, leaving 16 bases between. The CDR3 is CASSVATNRPSYGYTF. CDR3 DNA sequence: TGTGCCAGCAGCGTAGCTACGAACAGGCCTAGCTATGGCTACACCTTC.

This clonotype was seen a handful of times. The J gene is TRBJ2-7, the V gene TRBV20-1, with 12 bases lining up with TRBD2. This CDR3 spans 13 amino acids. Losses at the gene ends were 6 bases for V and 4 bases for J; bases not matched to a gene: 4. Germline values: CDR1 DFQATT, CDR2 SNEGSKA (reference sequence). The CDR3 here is CSAPGLAGYEQYF. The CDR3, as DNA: TGCAGTGCCCCGGGACTAGCGGGTTACGAGCAGTACTTC.

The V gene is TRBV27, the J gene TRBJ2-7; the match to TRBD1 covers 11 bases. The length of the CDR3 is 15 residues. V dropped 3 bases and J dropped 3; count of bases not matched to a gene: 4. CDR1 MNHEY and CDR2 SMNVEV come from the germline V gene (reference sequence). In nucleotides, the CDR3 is TGTGCCAGCAGTTTCGGACAGGGGGCCGTCTACGAGCAGTACTTC. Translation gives CASSFGQGAVYEQYF.

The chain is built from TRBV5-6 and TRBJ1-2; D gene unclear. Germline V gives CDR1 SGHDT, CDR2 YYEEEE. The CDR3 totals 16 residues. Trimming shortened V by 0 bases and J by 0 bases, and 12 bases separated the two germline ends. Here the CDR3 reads CASSLGAAPTNYGYTF. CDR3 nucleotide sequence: TGTGCCAGCAGCTTGGGGGCAGCACCAACTAACTATGGCTACACCTTC.

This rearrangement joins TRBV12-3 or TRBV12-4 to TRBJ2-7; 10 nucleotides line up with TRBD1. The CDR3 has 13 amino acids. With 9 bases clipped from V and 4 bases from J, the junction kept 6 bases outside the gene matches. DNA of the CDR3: TGTGCCAGTGGGGACAGGGGAGGGTACGAGCAGTACTTC. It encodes CASGDRGGYEQYF.

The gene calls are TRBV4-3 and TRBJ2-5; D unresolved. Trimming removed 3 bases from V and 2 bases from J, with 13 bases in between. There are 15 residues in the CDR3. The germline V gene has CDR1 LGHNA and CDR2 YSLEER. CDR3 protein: CASSHTTAPQETQYF. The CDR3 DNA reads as TGCGCCAGCAGCCACACCACGGCCCCTCAAGAGACCCAGTACTTC.

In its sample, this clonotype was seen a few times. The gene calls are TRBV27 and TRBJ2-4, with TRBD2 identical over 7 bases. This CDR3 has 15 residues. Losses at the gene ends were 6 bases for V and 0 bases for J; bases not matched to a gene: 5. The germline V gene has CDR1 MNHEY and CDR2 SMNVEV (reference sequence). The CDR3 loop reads CASSKWEGAKNIQYF. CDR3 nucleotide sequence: TGTGCCAGCAGCAAATGGGAGGGAGCCAAAAACATTCAGTACTTC.

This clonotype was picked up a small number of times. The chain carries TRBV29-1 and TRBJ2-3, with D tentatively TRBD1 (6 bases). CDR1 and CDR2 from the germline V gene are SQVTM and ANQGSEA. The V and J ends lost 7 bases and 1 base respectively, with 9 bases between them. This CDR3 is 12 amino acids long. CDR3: CSGGPGTDTQYF. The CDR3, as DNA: TGCAGCGGGGGGCCCGGCACAGATACGCAGTATTTT.

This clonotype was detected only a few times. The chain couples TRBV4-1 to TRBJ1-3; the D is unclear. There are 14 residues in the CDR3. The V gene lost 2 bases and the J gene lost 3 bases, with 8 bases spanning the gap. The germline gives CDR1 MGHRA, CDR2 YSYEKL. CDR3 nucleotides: TGCGCCAGCAGCCAAACAGCTCTTGGAAACACCATATATTTT. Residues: CASSQTALGNTIYF.

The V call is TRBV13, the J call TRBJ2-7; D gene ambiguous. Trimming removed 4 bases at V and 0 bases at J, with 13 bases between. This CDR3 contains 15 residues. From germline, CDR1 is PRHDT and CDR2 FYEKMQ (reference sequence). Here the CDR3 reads CASSSGVRSSYEQYF. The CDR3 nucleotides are TGTGCCAGCAGCTCTGGAGTAAGAAGCTCCTACGAGCAGTACTTC.

CDR3 sequence: CASSLTGRGQPQHF. Written as DNA, the CDR3 is TGTGCCAGCAGCCTTACAGGGAGGGGACAGCCCCAGCATTTT. The genes are TRBV6-2 or TRBV6-3 and TRBJ1-5, with TRBD1 as a possible D gene (6 bases). In germline, CDR1 is MNHEY, CDR2 SVGEGT. CDR3 length equals 14 residues. V gave up 6 bases and J gave up 7 bases, with 16 bases separating them.

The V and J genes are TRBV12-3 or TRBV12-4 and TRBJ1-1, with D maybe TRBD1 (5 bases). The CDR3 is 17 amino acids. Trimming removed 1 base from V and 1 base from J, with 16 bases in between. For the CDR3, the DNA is TGTGCCAGCAGTTTAGGGGGCCAGGGAAACCCGAACACTGAAGCTTTCTTT. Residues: CASSLGGQGNPNTEAFF.

The CDR3 reads CASSFSWGTEAFF. Written as DNA, the CDR3 is TGTGCCAGCAGTTTTAGTTGGGGCACTGAAGCTTTCTTT. V is TRBV12-3 or TRBV12-4 and J is TRBJ1-1; D gene uncertain. The CDR3 covers 13 residues. V lost 3 bases and J 4 bases, leaving 9 bases between the germline ends.

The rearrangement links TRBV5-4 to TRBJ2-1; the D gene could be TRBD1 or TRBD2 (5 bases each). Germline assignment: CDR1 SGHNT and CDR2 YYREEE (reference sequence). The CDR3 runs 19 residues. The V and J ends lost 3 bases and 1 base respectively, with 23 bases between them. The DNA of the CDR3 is TGTGCCAGCAGCTGGGACCGGCCCCGGCGGATAGGGTCCTACAATGAGCAGTTCTTC. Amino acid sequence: CASSWDRPRRIGSYNEQFF.

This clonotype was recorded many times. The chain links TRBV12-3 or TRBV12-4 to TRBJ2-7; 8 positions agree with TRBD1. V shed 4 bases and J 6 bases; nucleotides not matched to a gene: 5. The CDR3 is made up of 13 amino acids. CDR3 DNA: TGTGCCAGCAGTTCAGGGGGCCCCGGCGAGCAGTACTTC. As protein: CASSSGGPGEQYF.

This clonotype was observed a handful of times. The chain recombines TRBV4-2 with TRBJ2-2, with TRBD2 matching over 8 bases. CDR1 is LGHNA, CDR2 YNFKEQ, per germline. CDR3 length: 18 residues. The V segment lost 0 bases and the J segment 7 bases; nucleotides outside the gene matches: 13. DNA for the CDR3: TGTGCCAGCAGCCAAGATGGGGTTGGGGTAGCGGGATTCGGGGAGCTGTTTTTT. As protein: CASSQDGVGVAGFGELFF.

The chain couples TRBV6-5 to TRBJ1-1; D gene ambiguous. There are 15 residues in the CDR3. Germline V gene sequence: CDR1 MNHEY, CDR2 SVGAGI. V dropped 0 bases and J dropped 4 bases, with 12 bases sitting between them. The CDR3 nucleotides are TGTGCCAGCAGTTACTCTGGGGTGCTCGGCACTGAAGCTTTCTTT. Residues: CASSYSGVLGTEAFF.

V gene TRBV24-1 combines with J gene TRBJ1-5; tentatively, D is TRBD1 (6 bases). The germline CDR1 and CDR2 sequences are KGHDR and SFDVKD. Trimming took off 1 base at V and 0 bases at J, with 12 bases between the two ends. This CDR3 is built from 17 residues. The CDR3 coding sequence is TGTGCCACCAGTGATTTCTCTGGGGACACTAGCAATCAGCCCCAGCATTTT. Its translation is CATSDFSGDTSNQPQHF.

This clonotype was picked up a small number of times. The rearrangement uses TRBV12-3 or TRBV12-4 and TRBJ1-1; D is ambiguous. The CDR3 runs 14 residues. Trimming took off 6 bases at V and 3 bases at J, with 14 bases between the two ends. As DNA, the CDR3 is TGTGCCAGCAGGGCAGAGTGGTTGGACACTGAAGCTTTCTTT. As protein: CASRAEWLDTEAFF.

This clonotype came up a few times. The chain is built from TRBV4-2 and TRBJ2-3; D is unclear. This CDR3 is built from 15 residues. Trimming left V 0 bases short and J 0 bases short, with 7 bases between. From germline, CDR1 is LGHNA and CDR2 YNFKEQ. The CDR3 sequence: CASSQDSRSTDTQYF. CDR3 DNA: TGTGCCAGCAGCCAAGATTCTAGGAGCACAGATACGCAGTATTTT.

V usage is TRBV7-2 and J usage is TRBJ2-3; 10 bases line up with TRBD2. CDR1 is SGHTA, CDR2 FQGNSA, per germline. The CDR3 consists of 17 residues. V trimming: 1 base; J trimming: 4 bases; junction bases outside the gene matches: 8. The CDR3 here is CASSLEPLAGVADTQYF. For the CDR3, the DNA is TGTGCCAGCAGCTTAGAACCTCTAGCGGGAGTCGCAGATACGCAGTATTTT.

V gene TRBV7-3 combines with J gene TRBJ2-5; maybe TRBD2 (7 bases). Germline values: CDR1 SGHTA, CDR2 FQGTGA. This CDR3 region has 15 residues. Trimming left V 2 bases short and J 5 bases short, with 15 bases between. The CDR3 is CASSLGGGRMETQYF. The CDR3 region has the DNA TGTGCCAGCAGCTTAGGGGGCGGGAGAATGGAGACCCAGTACTTC. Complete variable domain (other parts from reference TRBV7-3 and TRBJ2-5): GAGVSQTPSNKVTEKGKYVELRCDPISGHTALYWYRQSLGQGPEFLIYFQGTGAADDSGLPNDRFFAVRPEGSVSTLKIQRTERGDSAVYLCASSLGGGRMETQYFGPGTRLLVL.

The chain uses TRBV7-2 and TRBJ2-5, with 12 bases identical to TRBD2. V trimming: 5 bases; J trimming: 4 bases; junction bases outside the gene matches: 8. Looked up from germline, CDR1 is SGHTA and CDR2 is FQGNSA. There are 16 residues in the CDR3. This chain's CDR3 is CASSGVGLAGGETQYF. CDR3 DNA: TGTGCCAGCAGCGGGGTGGGACTAGCGGGCGGAGAGACCCAGTACTTC. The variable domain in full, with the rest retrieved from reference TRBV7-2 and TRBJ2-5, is GAGVSQSPSNKVTEKGKDVELRCDPISGHTALYWYRQSLGQGLEFLIYFQGNSAPDKSGLPSDRFSAERTGGSVSTLTIQRTQQEDSAVYLCASSGVGLAGGETQYFGPGTRLLVL.

In DNA, the CDR3 is TGTGCCAGCAGAGGAACAGGGTACGAGCAGTACTTC. This translates into CASRGTGYEQYF. The V call is TRBV3-1, the J call TRBJ2-7, with D possibly TRBD1 on 6 matching bases. CDR3 length: 12 residues. V shed 6 bases and J shed 4 bases, with 10 bases lying between them. CDR1 LGHDT and CDR2 YNNKEL come from the germline V gene (reference sequence).

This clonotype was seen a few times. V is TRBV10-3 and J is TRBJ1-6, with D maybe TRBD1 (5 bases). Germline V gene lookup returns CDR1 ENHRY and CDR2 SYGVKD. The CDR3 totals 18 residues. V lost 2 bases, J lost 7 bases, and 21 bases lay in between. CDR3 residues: CAISETTGTPSGNSPLHF. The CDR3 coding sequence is TGTGCCATCAGTGAGACAACCGGGACCCCCTCAGGCAATTCACCCCTCCACTTT.

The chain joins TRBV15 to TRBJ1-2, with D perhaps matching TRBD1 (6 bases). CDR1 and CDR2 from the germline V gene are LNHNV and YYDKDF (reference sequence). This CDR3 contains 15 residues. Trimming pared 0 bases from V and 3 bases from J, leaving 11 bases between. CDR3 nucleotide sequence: TGTGCCACCAGCAGAGAGAGGGGGAACGACTATGGCTACACCTTC. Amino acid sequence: CATSRERGNDYGYTF.

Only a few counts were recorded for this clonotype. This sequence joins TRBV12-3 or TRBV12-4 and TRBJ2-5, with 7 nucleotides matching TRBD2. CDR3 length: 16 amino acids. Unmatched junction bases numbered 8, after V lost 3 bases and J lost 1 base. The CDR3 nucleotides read TGTGCCAGCAGTTTTTGGGCTAGCGGAGGCCAAGAGACCCAGTACTTC. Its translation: CASSFWASGGQETQYF.

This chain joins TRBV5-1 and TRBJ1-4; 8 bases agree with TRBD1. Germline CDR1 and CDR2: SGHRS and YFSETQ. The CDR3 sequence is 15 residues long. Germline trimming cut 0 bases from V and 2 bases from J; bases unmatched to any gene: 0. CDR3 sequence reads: CASSLGQGTNEKLFF. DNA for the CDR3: TGCGCCAGCAGCTTGGGACAGGGGACTAATGAAAAACTGTTTTTT.

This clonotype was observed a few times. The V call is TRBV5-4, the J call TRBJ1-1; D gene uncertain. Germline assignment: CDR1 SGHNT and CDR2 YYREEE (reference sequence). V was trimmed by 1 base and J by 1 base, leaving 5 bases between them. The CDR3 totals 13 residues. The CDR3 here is CASSLWANTEAFF. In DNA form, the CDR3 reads TGTGCCAGCAGCTTGTGGGCGAACACTGAAGCTTTCTTT.